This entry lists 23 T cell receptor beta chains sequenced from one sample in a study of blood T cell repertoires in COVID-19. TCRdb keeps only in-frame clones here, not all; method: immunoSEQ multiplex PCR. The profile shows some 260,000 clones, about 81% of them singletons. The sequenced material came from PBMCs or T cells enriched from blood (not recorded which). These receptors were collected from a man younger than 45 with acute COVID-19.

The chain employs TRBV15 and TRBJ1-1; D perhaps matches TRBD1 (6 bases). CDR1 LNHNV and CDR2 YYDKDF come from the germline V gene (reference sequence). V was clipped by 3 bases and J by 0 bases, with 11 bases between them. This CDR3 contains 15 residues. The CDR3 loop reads CATSSRTALNTEAFF. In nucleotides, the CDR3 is TGTGCCACCAGCAGCCGGACAGCGTTGAACACTGAAGCTTTCTTT. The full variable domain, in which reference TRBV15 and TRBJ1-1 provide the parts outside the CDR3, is DAMVIQNPRYQVTQFGKPVTLSCSQTLNHNVMYWYQQKSSQAPKLLFHYYDKDFNNEADTPDNFQSRRPNTSFCFLDIRSPGLGDTAMYLCATSSRTALNTEAFFGQGTRLTVV.

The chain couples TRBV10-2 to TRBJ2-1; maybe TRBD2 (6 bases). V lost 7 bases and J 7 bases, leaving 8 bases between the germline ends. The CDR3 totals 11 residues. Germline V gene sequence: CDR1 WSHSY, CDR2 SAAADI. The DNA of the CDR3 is TGCGCCAGCACTGCGGGGAATGAGCAGTTCTTC. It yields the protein CASTAGNEQFF.

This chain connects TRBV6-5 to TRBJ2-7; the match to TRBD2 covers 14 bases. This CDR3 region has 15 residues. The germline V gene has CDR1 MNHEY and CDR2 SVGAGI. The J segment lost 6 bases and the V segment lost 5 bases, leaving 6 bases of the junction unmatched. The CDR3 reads CASSPGLAGGVEQYV. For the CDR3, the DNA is TGTGCCAGCAGTCCCGGACTAGCGGGGGGCGTCGAGCAGTACGTC.

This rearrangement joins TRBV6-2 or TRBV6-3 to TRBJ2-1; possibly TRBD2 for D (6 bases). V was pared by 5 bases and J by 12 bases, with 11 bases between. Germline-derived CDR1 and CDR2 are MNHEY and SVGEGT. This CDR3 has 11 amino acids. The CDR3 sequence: CASSGGWVQFF. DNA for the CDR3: TGTGCCAGCAGTGGAGGGTGGGTGCAGTTCTTC.

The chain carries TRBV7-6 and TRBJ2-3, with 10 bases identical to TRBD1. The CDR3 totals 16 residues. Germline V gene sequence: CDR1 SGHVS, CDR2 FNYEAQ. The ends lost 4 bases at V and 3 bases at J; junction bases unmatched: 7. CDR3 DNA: TGTGCCAGCAGCTATACCGGGACAGGGGTAACAGATACGCAGTATTTT. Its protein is CASSYTGTGVTDTQYF.

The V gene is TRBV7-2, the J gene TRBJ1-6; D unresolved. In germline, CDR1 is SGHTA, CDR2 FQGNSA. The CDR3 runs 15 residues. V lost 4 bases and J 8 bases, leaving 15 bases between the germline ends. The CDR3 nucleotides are TGTGCCAGCAGCTCCCTGTCTGTCGGTCATTCACCCCTCCACTTT. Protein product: CASSSLSVGHSPLHF.

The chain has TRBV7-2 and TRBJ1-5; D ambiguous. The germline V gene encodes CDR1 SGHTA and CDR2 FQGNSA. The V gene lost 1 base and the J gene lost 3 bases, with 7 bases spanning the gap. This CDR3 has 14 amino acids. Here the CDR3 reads CASSLVYNNQPQHF. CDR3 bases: TGTGCCAGCAGCTTAGTTTACAACAATCAGCCCCAGCATTTT. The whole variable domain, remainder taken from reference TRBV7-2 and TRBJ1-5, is GAGVSQSPSNKVTEKGKDVELRCDPISGHTALYWYRQSLGQGLEFLIYFQGNSAPDKSGLPSDRFSAERTGGSVSTLTIQRTQQEDSAVYLCASSLVYNNQPQHFGDGTRLSIL.

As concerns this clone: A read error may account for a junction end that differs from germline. The CDR3 reads CASSLDSDPFF. CDR3 nucleotide sequence: TGTGCCAGCAGTTTAGACAGTGATCCTTTCTTT. The J gene is TRBJ1-1, the V gene TRBV7-9; D is possibly TRBD1 (5 bases). The CDR3 extends over 11 amino acids. Germline V gene data show CDR1 as SEHNR and CDR2 as FQNEAQ (reference sequence).

CDR3 in amino acids: CASSLDRVLYGYTF. DNA for the CDR3: TGTGCCAGCAGTCTGGACAGGGTACTCTATGGCTACACCTTC. The chain couples TRBV28 to TRBJ1-2, with TRBD1 matching over 8 bases. Germline CDR1 MDHEN, CDR2 SYDVKM. Germline trimming cut 5 bases from V and 4 bases from J; bases unmatched to any gene: 6. This CDR3 contains 14 residues.

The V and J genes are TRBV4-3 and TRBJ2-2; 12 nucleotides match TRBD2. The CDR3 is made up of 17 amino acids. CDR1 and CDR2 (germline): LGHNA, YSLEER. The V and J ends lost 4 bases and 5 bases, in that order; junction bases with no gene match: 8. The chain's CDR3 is CASSRRLGTSGTGELFF. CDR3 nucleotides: TGCGCCAGCAGCCGGAGACTAGGGACTAGCGGGACCGGGGAGCTGTTTTTT.

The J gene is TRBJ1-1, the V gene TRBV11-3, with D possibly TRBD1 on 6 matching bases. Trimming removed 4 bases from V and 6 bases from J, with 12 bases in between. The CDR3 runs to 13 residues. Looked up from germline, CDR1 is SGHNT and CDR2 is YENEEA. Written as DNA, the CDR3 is TGTGCCAGCAGCTCGGCGGGGGGCCCTGAAGCTTTCTTT. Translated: CASSSAGGPEAFF.

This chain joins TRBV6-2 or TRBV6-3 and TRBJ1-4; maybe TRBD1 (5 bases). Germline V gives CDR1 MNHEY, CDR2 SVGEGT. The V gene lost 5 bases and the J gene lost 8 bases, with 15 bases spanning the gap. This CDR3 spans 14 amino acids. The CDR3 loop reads CASSRRVMSEKLFF. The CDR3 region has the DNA TGTGCCAGCAGTCGCAGGGTAATGAGCGAAAAACTGTTTTTT.

CDR3 DNA sequence: TGTGCCAGCAGTTACAAGACGGGAGCTCCCTCCTACGAGCAGTACGTC. It codes for CASSYKTGAPSYEQYV. The chain carries TRBV6-5 and TRBJ2-7; TRBD2 might be the D (6 bases). V dropped 2 bases and J dropped 0 bases, with 14 bases sitting between them. The CDR3 runs to 16 residues. Germline lookup yields CDR1 MNHEY and CDR2 SVGAGI.

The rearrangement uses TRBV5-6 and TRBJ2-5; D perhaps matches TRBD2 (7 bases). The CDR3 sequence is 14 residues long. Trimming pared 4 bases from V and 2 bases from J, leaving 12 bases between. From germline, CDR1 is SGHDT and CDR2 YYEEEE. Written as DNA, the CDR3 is TGTGCCAGCAGCCGACGGGGGGCTCAAGAGACCCAGTACTTC. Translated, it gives CASSRRGAQETQYF.

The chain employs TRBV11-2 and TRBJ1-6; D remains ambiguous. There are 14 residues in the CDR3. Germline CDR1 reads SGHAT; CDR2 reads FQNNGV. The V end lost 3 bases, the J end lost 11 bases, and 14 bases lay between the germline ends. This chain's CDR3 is CASSLNTQIPPLHF. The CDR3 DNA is TGTGCCAGCAGCTTGAACACCCAGATACCACCCCTCCACTTT. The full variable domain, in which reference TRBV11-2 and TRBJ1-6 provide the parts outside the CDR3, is EAGVAQSPRYKIIEKRQSVAFWCNPISGHATLYWYQQILGQGPKLLIQFQNNGVVDDSQLPKDRFSAERLKGVDSTLKIQPAKLEDSAVYLCASSLNTQIPPLHFGNGTRLTVT.

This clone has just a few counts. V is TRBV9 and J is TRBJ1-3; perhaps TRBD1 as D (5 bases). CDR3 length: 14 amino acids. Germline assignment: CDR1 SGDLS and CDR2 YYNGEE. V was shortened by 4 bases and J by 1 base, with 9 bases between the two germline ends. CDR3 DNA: TGTGCCAGCAGCATCGGGGGATCTGGAAACACCATATATTTT. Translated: CASSIGGSGNTIYF.

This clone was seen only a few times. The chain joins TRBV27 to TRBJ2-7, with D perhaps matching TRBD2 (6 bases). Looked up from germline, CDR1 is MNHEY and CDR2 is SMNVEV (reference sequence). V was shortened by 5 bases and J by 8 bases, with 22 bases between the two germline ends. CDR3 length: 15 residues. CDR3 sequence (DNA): TGTGCCAGCAGTCTCAACGGGCGGGGAGGAGGACAGCAGTACGTC. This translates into CASSLNGRGGGQQYV.

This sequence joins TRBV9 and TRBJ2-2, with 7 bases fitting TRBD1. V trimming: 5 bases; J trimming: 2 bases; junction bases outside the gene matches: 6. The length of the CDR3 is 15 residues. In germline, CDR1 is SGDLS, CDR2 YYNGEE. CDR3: CASSSWDRNTGELFF. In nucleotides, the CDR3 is TGTGCCAGCAGTAGTTGGGACAGAAACACCGGGGAGCTGTTTTTT. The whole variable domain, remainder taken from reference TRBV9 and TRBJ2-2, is DSGVTQTPKHLITATGQRVTLRCSPRSGDLSVYWYQQSLDQGLQFLIQYYNGEERAKGNILERFSAQQFPDLHSELNLSSLELGDSALYFCASSSWDRNTGELFFGEGSRLTVL.

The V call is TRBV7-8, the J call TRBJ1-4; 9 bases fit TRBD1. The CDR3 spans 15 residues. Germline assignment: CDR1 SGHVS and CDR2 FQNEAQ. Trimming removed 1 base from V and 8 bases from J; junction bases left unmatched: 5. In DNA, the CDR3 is TGTGCCAGCAGCTTAGTGGGACAGGGAGTAGAAAAACTGTTTTTT. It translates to CASSLVGQGVEKLFF.

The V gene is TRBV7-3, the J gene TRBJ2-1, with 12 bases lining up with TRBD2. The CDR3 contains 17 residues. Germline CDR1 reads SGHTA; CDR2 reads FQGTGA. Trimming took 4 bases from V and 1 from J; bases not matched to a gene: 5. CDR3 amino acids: CASSSASGRVSYNEQFF. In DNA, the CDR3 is TGTGCCAGCAGCTCCGCTAGCGGGAGGGTTTCCTACAATGAGCAGTTCTTC.

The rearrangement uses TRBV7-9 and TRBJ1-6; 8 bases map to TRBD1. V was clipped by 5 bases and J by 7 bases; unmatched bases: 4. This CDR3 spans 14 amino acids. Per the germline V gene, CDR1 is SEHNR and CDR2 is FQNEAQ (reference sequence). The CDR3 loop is CASSTQGENSPLHF. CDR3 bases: TGTGCCAGCAGCACACAGGGGGAGAATTCACCCCTCCACTTT.

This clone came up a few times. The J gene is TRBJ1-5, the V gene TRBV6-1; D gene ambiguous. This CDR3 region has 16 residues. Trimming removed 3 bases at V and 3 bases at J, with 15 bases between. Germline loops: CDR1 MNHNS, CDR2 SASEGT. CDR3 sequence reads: CASSDKVRGINQPQHF. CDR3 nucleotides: TGTGCCAGCAGTGACAAGGTTAGAGGAATCAATCAGCCCCAGCATTTT.

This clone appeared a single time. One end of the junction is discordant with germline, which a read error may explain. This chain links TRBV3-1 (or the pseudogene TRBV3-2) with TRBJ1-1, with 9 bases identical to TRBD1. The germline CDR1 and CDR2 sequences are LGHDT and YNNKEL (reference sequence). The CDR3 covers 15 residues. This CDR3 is CAGSQGRQGGTEAFF. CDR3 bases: TGTGCCGGCAGCCAAGGGCGACAGGGGGGGACTGAAGCTTTCTTT.